The rows below give T cell receptor beta chains drawn from one sample of a study of T cells in Graves' hyperthyroidism and ophthalmopathy. From the multiplex PCR reads, TCRdb called clonotypes with MiXCR, one entry per CDR3 protein. The table lists around 200,000 distinct CDR3 sequences, around 16% of them singletons. Sequencing was performed on blood. The receptors come from a man aged 35 to 55 with Graves' hyperthyroidism. The CDR3 runs from the conserved cysteine through the conserved F or W. D genes are given only for firm matches. Expanded clones are given a class, and other clones once, few, many or no size at all.

d_gene	v_gene	j_gene	abundance	CDR3aa	CDR3nt
TRBD2	TRBV11-3	TRBJ2-7	many	CASSFASGAYEQYF	TGTGCCAGCAGCTTCGCTAGCGGGGCCTACGAGCAGTACTTC
TRBD1	TRBV19	TRBJ2-7	few	CASSNPTGVEGEQYF	TGTGCCAGTAGTAACCCCACAGGGGTTGAGGGCGAGCAGTACTTC
.	TRBV11-2	TRBJ1-2	many	CASSLAVQGHGYTF	TGTGCCAGCAGCTTAGCGGTGCAGGGTCATGGCTACACCTTC
TRBD2	TRBV9	TRBJ2-1	.	CASSVGSGGEQFF	TGTGCCAGCAGCGTAGGGAGCGGGGGTGAGCAGTTCTTC
.	TRBV11-2	TRBJ1-6	many	CASSLGVATAYNSPLHF	TGTGCCAGCAGCTTAGGTGTCGCGACAGCCTATAATTCACCCCTCCACTTT
.	TRBV20-1	TRBJ2-1	.	CSARDPRENEQFF	TGCAGTGCTAGAGATCCTCGGGAAAATGAGCAGTTCTTC
.	TRBV3-1	TRBJ1-4	many	CASTNSLAGANEKLFF	TGTGCCAGCACGAACTCCCTCGCGGGGGCTAATGAAAAACTGTTTTTT
TRBD1	TRBV12-3/TRBV12-4	TRBJ2-7	few	CASSSNRGLGEQYF	TGTGCCAGCAGTTCGAACAGGGGATTAGGAGAGCAGTACTTC
TRBD2	TRBV2	TRBJ2-5	many	CASTRTSGEITTQYF	TGTGCCAGCACTCGGACTAGCGGGGAGATTACGACCCAGTACTTC
.	TRBV12-3/TRBV12-4	TRBJ1-2	.	CASSLTGFYYGYTF	TGTGCCAGCAGTTTAACGGGCTTTTACTATGGCTACACCTTC
TRBD1	TRBV20-1	TRBJ2-5	.	CSAIRQGRETQYF	TGCAGTGCCATCAGACAGGGACGGGAGACCCAGTACTTC
.	TRBV20-1	TRBJ1-1	many	CSARERGTEAFF	TGCAGTGCCAGGGAGCGGGGCACTGAAGCTTTCTTT
TRBD2	TRBV6-2/TRBV6-3	TRBJ2-1	many	CASSPLAGAYNEQFF	TGTGCCAGCAGTCCGCTAGCGGGGGCCTACAATGAGCAGTTCTTC
TRBD1	TRBV7-9	TRBJ2-1	many	CASSPGTGQNYNEQFF	TGTGCCAGCAGCCCGGGGACAGGACAAAACTACAATGAGCAGTTCTTC
.	TRBV5-1	TRBJ1-1	.	CASSGGTVNTEAFF	TGCGCCAGCAGCGGGGGGACGGTGAACACTGAAGCTTTCTTT
.	TRBV7-2	TRBJ2-1	.	CASSLVAGLSYNEQFF	TGTGCCAGCAGCTTAGTGGCAGGACTCTCCTACAATGAGCAGTTCTTC
TRBD1	TRBV11-3	TRBJ2-2	many	CASSYGQGGTGELFF	TGTGCCAGCAGCTACGGACAGGGTGGGACCGGGGAGCTGTTTTTT
.	TRBV7-8	TRBJ1-3	many	CASSLDSPGSGNTIYF	TGTGCCAGCAGCTTAGACAGCCCGGGTTCTGGAAACACCATATATTTT
TRBD2	TRBV5-1	TRBJ2-2	many	CASSPETGLAGTTGELFF	TGCGCCAGCAGCCCCGAGACTGGACTAGCGGGGACCACCGGGGAGCTGTTTTTT
.	TRBV7-2	TRBJ1-1	many	CASSSESGLDTEAFF	TGTGCCAGCAGCTCAGAATCAGGGCTGGACACTGAAGCTTTCTTT
.	TRBV4-1	TRBJ1-1	many	CASSRGGARTEAFF	TGCGCCAGCAGCCGCGGGGGGGCTAGAACTGAAGCTTTCTTT
.	TRBV11-2	TRBJ2-3	many	CASSLDEVTRRTDTQYF	TGTGCCAGCAGCTTAGATGAAGTCACCAGACGCACAGATACGCAGTATTTT
TRBD2	TRBV7-2	TRBJ2-5	many	CASSQVPGGETQYF	TGTGCCAGCAGCCAAGTTCCGGGGGGGGAGACCCAGTACTTC
TRBD1	TRBV30	TRBJ2-7	.	CAWSVDPTDRGRSEQYF	TGTGCCTGGAGTGTAGATCCAACTGACAGGGGAAGGAGCGAGCAGTACTTC
.	TRBV27	TRBJ2-5	few	CASSLFRGTSGETQYF	TGTGCCAGCAGTTTGTTCCGGGGGACCTCGGGGGAAACCCAGTACTTC
TRBD1	TRBV6-8	TRBJ1-1	.	CASSYTQGAPEAFF	TGTGCCAGCAGTTACACCCAGGGGGCGCCTGAAGCTTTCTTT
TRBD2	TRBV20-1	TRBJ2-1	many	CSAYSSGGSSSYNEQFF	TGCAGTGCTTATTCTAGCGGGGGGTCTAGCTCCTACAATGAGCAGTTCTTC
TRBD1	TRBV20-1	TRBJ2-4	few	CSARGLELTGVSTKNIQYF	TGCAGTGCTAGAGGTCTCGAATTGACAGGGGTCTCTACCAAAAACATTCAGTACTTC
.	TRBV6-2/TRBV6-3	TRBJ2-1	few	CASSIGTLGEQFF	TGTGCCAGCAGTATCGGTACCCTCGGCGAGCAGTTCTTC
.	TRBV5-4	TRBJ1-6	few	CASSLGQRADNSPLHF	TGTGCCAGCAGCTTGGGGCAGAGGGCCGATAATTCACCCCTCCACTTT
TRBD1	TRBV3-1	TRBJ1-3	many	CASQGASGNTIYF	TGTGCCAGCCAGGGGGCGTCTGGAAACACCATATATTTT
TRBD1	TRBV20-1	TRBJ2-1	.	CSARDWGTANNEQFF	TGCAGTGCTAGAGATTGGGGGACAGCAAACAATGAGCAGTTCTTC
TRBD1	TRBV9	TRBJ1-1	few	CASSPDRGDTEAFF	TGTGCCAGCAGCCCCGACAGGGGGGACACTGAAGCTTTCTTT
.	TRBV4-3	TRBJ2-7	.	CASSRTANYEQYF	TGCGCCAGCAGCCGGACAGCTAACTACGAGCAGTACTTC
TRBD1	TRBV19	TRBJ2-2	.	CASSTGTGGTGELFF	TGTGCCAGTAGTACCGGGACAGGGGGCACCGGGGAGCTGTTTTTT
TRBD1	TRBV2	TRBJ1-5	many	CASRRDRANQPQHF	TGTGCCAGCAGGAGGGACAGGGCGAATCAGCCCCAGCATTTT
.	TRBV7-2	TRBJ2-7	many	CASSWTTAYEQYF	TGTGCCAGCAGCTGGACTACCGCCTACGAGCAGTACTTC
.	TRBV5-6	TRBJ1-2	few	CASSQGPGHFYGYTF	TGTGCCAGCAGCCAAGGACCGGGACACTTCTATGGCTACACCTTC
.	TRBV6-2/TRBV6-3	TRBJ1-5	many	CASSYSSGWSQPQHF	TGTGCCAGCAGTTACTCGAGTGGTTGGTCACAGCCCCAGCATTTT
.	TRBV2	TRBJ2-3	many	CASMRDRSTDTQYF	TGTGCCAGCATGAGAGACCGCAGCACAGATACGCAGTATTTT
.	TRBV28	TRBJ2-7	.	CASSLEVGEQYF	TGTGCCAGCAGTTTAGAGGTGGGCGAGCAGTACTTC
.	TRBV9	TRBJ1-2	few	CASSVGTNTAGYTF	TGTGCCAGCAGCGTTGGTACGAATACGGCTGGCTACACCTTC
.	TRBV7-9	TRBJ1-4	many	CASSLEWAALGNEKLFF	TGTGCCAGCAGCTTGGAATGGGCCGCCTTGGGAAATGAAAAACTGTTTTTT
.	TRBV18	TRBJ1-2	many	CASSPPSSYGYTF	TGTGCCAGCTCACCACCTTCCAGCTATGGCTACACCTTC
.	TRBV20-1	TRBJ1-1	many	CSARWGRGNTEAFF	TGCAGTGCTAGATGGGGCAGAGGGAACACTGAAGCTTTCTTT
.	TRBV4-2	TRBJ2-1	.	CASSQELFRAGHEQFF	TGTGCCAGCAGCCAAGAGCTTTTTAGGGCAGGACATGAGCAGTTCTTC
.	TRBV19	TRBJ2-7	few	CASKSSGTASYEQYF	TGTGCCAGTAAATCGAGCGGGACAGCCTCCTACGAGCAGTACTTC
.	TRBV11-2	TRBJ1-4	once	CASSRQISTNEKLFF	TGTGCCAGCAGCCGCCAGATTTCAACTAATGAAAAACTGTTTTTT
TRBD2	TRBV30	TRBJ2-3	many	CAWRTPGLAGGTDTQYF	TGTGCCTGGAGAACCCCGGGACTAGCGGGGGGCACAGATACGCAGTATTTT
.	TRBV4-3	TRBJ2-3	few	CASSQEDSVGTDTQYF	TGCGCCAGCAGCCAAGAGGATAGCGTGGGCACAGATACGCAGTATTTT
.	TRBV15	TRBJ1-4	few	CATSSPSVSVEKLFF	TGTGCCACCAGCAGCCCGTCAGTCTCTGTTGAAAAACTGTTTTTT